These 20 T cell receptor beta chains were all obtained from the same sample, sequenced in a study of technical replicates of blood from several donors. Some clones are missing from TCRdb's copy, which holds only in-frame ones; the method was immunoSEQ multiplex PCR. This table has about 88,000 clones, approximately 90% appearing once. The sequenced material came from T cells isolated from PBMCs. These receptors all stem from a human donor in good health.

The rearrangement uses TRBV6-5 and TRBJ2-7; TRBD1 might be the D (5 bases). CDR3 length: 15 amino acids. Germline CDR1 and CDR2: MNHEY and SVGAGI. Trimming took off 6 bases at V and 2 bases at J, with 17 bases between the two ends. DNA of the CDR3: TGTGCCAGCAGCCACCGAAGGGGCCAAGCCTACGAGCAGTACTTC. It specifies CASSHRRGQAYEQYF.

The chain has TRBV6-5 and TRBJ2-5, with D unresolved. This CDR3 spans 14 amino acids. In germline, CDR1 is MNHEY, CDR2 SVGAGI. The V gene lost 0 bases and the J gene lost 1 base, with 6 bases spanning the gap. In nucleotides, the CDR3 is TGTGCCAGCAGTTACTCTTTGGCCCAAGAGACCCAGTACTTC. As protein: CASSYSLAQETQYF.

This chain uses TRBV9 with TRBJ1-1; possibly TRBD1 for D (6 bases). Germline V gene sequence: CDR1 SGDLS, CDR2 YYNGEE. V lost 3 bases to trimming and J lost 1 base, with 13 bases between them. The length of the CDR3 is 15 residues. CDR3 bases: TGTGCCAGCAGCGGTAGGGGACACACGAACACTGAAGCTTTCTTT. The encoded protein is CASSGRGHTNTEAFF.

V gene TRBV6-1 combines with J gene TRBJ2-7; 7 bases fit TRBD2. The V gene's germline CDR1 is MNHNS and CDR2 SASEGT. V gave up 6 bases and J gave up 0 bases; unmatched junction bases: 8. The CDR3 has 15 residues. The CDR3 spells CASSPRAGNSYEQYF. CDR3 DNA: TGTGCCAGCAGCCCTCGAGCGGGGAACTCCTACGAGCAGTACTTC.

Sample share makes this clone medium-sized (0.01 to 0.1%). CDR3 bases: TGTGCCAGCTCACCATGGGACAGGCTTGAAGCTTTCTTT. Its translation is CASSPWDRLEAFF. This rearrangement joins TRBV18 to TRBJ1-1; 8 bases are shared with TRBD1. Germline trimming cut 2 bases from V and 7 bases from J; bases unmatched to any gene: 3. This CDR3 spans 13 amino acids. Looked up from germline, CDR1 is KGHSH and CDR2 is LQKENI. Combining the CDR3 with reference TRBV18 and TRBJ1-1 gives the whole variable domain NAGVMQNPRHLVRRRGQEARLRCSPMKGHSHVYWYRQLPEEGLKFMVYLQKENIIDESGMPKERFSAEFPKEGPSILRIQQVVRGDSAAYFCASSPWDRLEAFFGQGTRLTVV.

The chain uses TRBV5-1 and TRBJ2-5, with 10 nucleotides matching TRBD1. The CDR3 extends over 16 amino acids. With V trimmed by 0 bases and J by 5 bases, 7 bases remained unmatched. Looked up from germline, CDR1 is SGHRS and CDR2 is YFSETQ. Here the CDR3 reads CASSLEWTGGRETQYF. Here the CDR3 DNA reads TGCGCCAGCAGCTTGGAATGGACAGGGGGTCGGGAGACCCAGTACTTC.

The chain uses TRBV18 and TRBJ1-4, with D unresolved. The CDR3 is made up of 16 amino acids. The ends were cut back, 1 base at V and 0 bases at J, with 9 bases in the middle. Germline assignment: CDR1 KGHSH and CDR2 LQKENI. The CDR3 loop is CASSPQEAATNEKLFF. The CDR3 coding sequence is TGTGCCAGCTCACCACAGGAGGCTGCAACTAATGAAAAACTGTTTTTT.

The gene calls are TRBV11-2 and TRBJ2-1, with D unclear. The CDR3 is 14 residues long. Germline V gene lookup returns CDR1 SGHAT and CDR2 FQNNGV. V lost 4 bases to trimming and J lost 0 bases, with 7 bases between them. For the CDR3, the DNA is TGTGCCAGCAGCTCTCCGGGCTCCTACAATGAGCAGTTCTTC. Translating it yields CASSSPGSYNEQFF.

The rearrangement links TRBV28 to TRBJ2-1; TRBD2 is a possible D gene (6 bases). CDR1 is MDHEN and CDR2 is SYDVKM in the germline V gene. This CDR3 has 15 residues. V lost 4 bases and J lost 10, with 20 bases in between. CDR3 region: CASSSGKRESREQFF. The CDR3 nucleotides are TGTGCCAGCAGTTCGGGGAAACGGGAGTCGCGGGAGCAGTTCTTC.

The CDR3 nucleotides read TGTGCCAGCAGCCAAGGTTTCGGAGGTTCAGAGACCCAGTACTTC. This gives the protein CASSQGFGGSETQYF. This sequence joins TRBV4-2 and TRBJ2-5, with D possibly being TRBD2 (5 bases). V lost 1 base, J lost 4 bases, and 13 bases lay in between. CDR3 size: 15 residues. CDR1 is LGHNA and CDR2 is YNFKEQ in the germline V gene.

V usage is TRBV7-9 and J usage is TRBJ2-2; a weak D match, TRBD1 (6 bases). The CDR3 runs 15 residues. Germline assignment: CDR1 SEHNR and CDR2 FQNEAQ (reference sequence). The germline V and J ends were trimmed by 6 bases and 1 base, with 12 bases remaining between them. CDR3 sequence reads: CASRALGQNTGELFF. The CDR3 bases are TGTGCCAGCAGAGCCTTGGGACAGAACACCGGGGAGCTGTTTTTT.

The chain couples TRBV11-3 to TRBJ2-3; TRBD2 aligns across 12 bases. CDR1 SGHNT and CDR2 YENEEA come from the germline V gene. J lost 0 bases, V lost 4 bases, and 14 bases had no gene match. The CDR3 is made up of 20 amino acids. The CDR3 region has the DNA TGTGCCAGCAGCTCGCCCCCTTGGACTAGCGGGGACCTAAGCACAGATACGCAGTATTTT. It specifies CASSSPPWTSGDLSTDTQYF.

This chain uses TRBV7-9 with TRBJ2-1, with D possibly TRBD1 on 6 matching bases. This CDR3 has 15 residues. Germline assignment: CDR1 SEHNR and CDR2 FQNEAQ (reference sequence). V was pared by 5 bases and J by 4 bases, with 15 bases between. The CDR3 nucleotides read TGTGCCAGCAGCCCCCCCGGGACACCTTACAATGAGCAGTTCTTC. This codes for CASSPPGTPYNEQFF.

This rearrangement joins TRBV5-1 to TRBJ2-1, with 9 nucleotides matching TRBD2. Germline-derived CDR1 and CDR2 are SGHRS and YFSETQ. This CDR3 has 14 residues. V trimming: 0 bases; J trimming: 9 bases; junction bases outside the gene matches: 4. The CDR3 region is CASSLALAGGEQFF. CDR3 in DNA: TGCGCCAGCAGCTTGGCACTAGCGGGTGGTGAGCAGTTCTTC. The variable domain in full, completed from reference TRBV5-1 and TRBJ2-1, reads KAGVTQTPRYLIKTRGQQVTLSCSPISGHRSVSWYQQTPGQGLQFLFEYFSETQRNKGNFPGRFSGRQFSNSRSEMNVSTLELGDSALYLCASSLALAGGEQFFGPGTRLTVL.

The CDR3 region has the DNA TGCGCCAGCAGTGTCAGGGTCCGCGAGCAGTTCTTC. This translates into CASSVRVREQFF. The chain uses TRBV5-1 and TRBJ2-1; D is perhaps TRBD1 (5 bases). V shed 5 bases and J shed 10 bases, with 13 bases lying between them. Germline V gives CDR1 SGHRS, CDR2 YFSETQ. This CDR3 is 12 amino acids long.

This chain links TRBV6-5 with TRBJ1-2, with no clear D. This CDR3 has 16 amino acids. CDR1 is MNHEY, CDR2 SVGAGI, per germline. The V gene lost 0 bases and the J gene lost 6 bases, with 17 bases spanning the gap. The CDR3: CASSYSIGGRVDGYTF. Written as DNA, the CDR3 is TGTGCCAGCAGTTACTCGATCGGCGGGAGGGTGGATGGCTACACCTTC.

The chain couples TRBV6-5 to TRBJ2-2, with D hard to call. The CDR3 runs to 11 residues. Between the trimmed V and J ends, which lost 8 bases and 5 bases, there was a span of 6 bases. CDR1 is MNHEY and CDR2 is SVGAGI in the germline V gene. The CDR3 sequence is CASGETGELFF. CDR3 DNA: TGTGCCAGCGGAGAGACCGGGGAGCTGTTTTTT.

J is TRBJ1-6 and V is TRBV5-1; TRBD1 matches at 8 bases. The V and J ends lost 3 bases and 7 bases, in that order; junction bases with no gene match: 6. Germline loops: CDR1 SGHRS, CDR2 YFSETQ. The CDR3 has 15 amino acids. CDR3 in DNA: TGCGCCAGCAGCTGGGGGACAGGTGGGAATTCACCCCTCCACTTT. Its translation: CASSWGTGGNSPLHF.

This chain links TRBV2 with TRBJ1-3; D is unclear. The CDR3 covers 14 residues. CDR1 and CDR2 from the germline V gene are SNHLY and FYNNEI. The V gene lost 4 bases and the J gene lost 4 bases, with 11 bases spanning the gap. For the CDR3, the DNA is TGTGCCAGCAGTGGTGAGGGTGGCGGAAACACCATATATTTT. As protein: CASSGEGGGNTIYF.

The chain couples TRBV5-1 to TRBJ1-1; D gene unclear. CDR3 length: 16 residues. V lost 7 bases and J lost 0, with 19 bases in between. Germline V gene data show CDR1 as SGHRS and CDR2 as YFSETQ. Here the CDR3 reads CASSPGGPGMNTEAFF. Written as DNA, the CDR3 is TGCGCCAGCTCTCCTGGAGGGCCGGGAATGAACACTGAAGCTTTCTTT.